This passage covers 20 T cell receptor beta chains from one sample sequenced in a study of CD8 T cells in cerebrospinal fluid in Alzheimer's disease (dated by TCRdb to 2018 to 2020). The library was generated by 10x single-cell sequencing. For sequencing, a NextSeq 550 was employed. The reads were reprocessed in TCRdb, with one entry per CDR3 protein sequence and no accompanying DNA. This sample's table has entries for around 710 distinct CDR3 sequences. Jointly, the top ten make up approximately 32% of the sample. Sequencing was performed on cerebrospinal fluid. Receptor source: a human donor with Alzheimer's disease.

The V gene is TRBV9, the J gene TRBJ2-3; checking the TCRdb D call of TRBD1 is not possible without DNA. Germline CDR1 and CDR2: SGDLS and YYNGEE. The CDR3 consists of 17 residues. CDR3 protein: CASSVAAGGFNTDTQYF.

The chain uses TRBV21-1 and TRBJ2-2; the TRBD2 assignment by TCRdb is unverifiable without DNA. TRBV21-1 is shown as a pseudogene. The CDR3 is 19 residues long. The CDR3 spells CASPSPGTSGSRNTGELFF.

This rearrangement joins TRBV5-1 to TRBJ2-7; TCRdb gives TRBD1 as the D gene, but with no DNA this cannot be confirmed. Germline CDR1 SGHRS, CDR2 YFSETQ. The CDR3 runs to 14 residues. This chain's CDR3 is CASSLEAPDDEQYF.

In terms of frequency, this clonotype is large. The chain recombines TRBV5-1 with TRBJ2-7. The CDR3 runs to 11 residues. Per germline, CDR1 SGHRS and CDR2 YFSETQ. CDR3: CASSLGNEQYF.

The gene calls are TRBV2 and TRBJ1-5; there is no DNA to check the TCRdb D call of TRBD1. This CDR3 is 14 amino acids long. Germline assignment: CDR1 SNHLY and CDR2 FYNNEI. CDR3 region: CASRGTGINQPQHF.

This clonotype is large (0.1 to 1%) by frequency. The V call is TRBV20-1, the J call TRBJ2-3; TCRdb's assignment of TRBD1 cannot be checked, as there is no DNA. Per the germline V gene, CDR1 is DFQATT and CDR2 is SNEGSKA (reference sequence). The CDR3 is made up of 15 amino acids. Here the CDR3 reads CSANNRGRDTDTQYF.

This clonotype is deemed hyperexpanded by its frequency. The genes are TRBV14 and TRBJ2-2. Per germline, CDR1 SGHDN and CDR2 FVKESK. The CDR3 is made up of 15 amino acids. This CDR3 is CASSQDLGNTGELFF.

The V and J genes are TRBV7-3 and TRBJ1-1. Per the germline V gene, CDR1 is SGHTA and CDR2 is FQGTGA. The CDR3 runs to 13 residues. The CDR3 loop is CASSFSVNTEAFF.

Measured by frequency, this clonotype is medium-sized (0.01 to 0.1%). The V call is TRBV20-1, the J call TRBJ2-5; TCRdb's D call of TRBD2 is untestable without DNA. The V gene's germline CDR1 is DFQATT and CDR2 SNEGSKA (reference sequence). The CDR3 contains 16 residues. Here the CDR3 reads CSARDLAGGRRETQYF.

This chain joins TRBV7-6 and TRBJ2-5; the D gene TCRdb calls, TRBD2, cannot be checked with no DNA. Germline CDR1 reads SGHVS; CDR2 reads FNYEAQ. CDR3 size: 17 residues. CDR3 protein: CASSSPVAGDSQETQYF.

This sequence joins TRBV29-1 and TRBJ2-3; TCRdb designates TRBD1, a call that cannot be tested without DNA. Germline-derived CDR1 and CDR2 are SQVTM and ANQGSEA. This CDR3 region has 13 residues. The CDR3 loop reads CSVNRGGADTQYF.

The chain couples TRBV30 to TRBJ1-2; TCRdb designates TRBD1, a call that cannot be tested without DNA. CDR1 is GTSNPN and CDR2 is SVGIG in the germline V gene (reference sequence). The CDR3 is 15 amino acids. The CDR3 protein is CAWSTTVRGRQGYTF.

According to its frequency, this clonotype is medium-sized. The chain employs TRBV7-3 and TRBJ1-1; TCRdb proposes TRBD1, but this gene call is untestable without DNA. Germline CDR1 SGHTA, CDR2 FQGTGA. This CDR3 region has 13 residues. CDR3 region: CASSLQGNTEAFF. The whole variable domain, remainder taken from reference TRBV7-3 and TRBJ1-1, is GAGVSQTPSNKVTEKGKYVELRCDPISGHTALYWYRQSLGQGPEFLIYFQGTGAADDSGLPNDRFFAVRPEGSVSTLKIQRTERGDSAVYLCASSLQGNTEAFFGQGTRLTVV.

By frequency, this clonotype registers medium-sized. The chain is built from TRBV11-2 and TRBJ2-3; TCRdb outputs TRBD2, but without DNA this stays unchecked. This CDR3 region has 15 residues. Germline assignment: CDR1 SGHAT and CDR2 FQNNGV. This CDR3 reads CASSLGGSPADTQYF.

This clonotype ranks as medium-sized (0.01 to 0.1%) in terms of frequency. CDR3 region: CASSPGTGYTDTQYF. V is TRBV3-1 and J is TRBJ2-3; the TCRdb D gene call, TRBD1, has no DNA to confirm it. This CDR3 region has 15 residues. Germline V lookup: CDR1 LGHDT, CDR2 YNNKEL (reference sequence).

The chain employs TRBV29-1 and TRBJ1-2; as DNA is missing, the TRBD1 call by TCRdb cannot be tested. This CDR3 comprises 13 residues. Germline CDR1 reads SQVTM; CDR2 reads ANQGSEA. The CDR3 loop is CSGRTGDDYGYTF.

Judged by frequency, this clonotype is medium-sized. V is TRBV12-3 or TRBV12-4 and J is TRBJ1-1. CDR3 length: 14 residues. The CDR3 here is CASSLAGHNTEAFF.

Considering frequency, this clonotype is medium-sized. This chain uses TRBV3-1 with TRBJ2-7. Looked up from germline, CDR1 is LGHDT and CDR2 is YNNKEL (reference sequence). There are 14 residues in the CDR3. The CDR3 region is CASSQVLQTYEQYF.

This clonotype is called medium-sized based on its frequency. V is TRBV9 and J is TRBJ1-1; TCRdb's D gene call, TRBD1, goes unchecked for lack of DNA. The CDR3 runs to 14 residues. Germline V CDR1 and CDR2: SGDLS, YYNGEE. The CDR3 reads CASSPGHLNTEAFF.

The CDR3 reads CASSIDREVTEAFF. The chain carries TRBV19 and TRBJ1-1. The CDR3 is made up of 14 amino acids. CDR1 is LNHDA and CDR2 is SQIVND in the germline V gene (reference sequence).